The source of this TCR beta chain is a study of cytomegalovirus exposure and HLA in healthy donors. In germline, CDR1 is SGHDT, CDR2 YYEEEE. J was trimmed by 2 bases and V by 0 bases; bases with no gene match: 1. The CDR3 extends over 14 amino acids. Sequencing was performed with immunoSEQ multiplex PCR; in TCRdb, only in-frame clones are kept and a portion is missing. The sample contains under 85,000 clones, around 94% of which appear only once. The donors formed part of the 120-subject validation cohort, distinct from the approximately 630-subject first cohort. This clone was recorded once. The chain carries TRBV5-6 and TRBJ2-5, with 7 bases aligning to TRBD1. This receptor was obtained from a woman under 30 in good health and CMV-seropositive. The specimen sequenced was PBMCs. CDR3 sequence: CASSLAGQQETQYF. The CDR3 DNA is TGTGCCAGCAGCTTGGCGGGACAGCAAGAGACCCAGTACTTC.